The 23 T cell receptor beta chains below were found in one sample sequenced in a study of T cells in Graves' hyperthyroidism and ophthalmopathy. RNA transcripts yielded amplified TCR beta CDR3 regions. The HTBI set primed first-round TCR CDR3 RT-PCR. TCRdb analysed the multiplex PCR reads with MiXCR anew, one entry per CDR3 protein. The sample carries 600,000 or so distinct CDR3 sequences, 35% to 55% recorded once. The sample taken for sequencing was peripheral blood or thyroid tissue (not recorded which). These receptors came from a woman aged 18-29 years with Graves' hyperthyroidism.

CDR3 sequence (DNA): TGTGCCACCAGCCAAGGGAGGGGGGGTCAGCCCCAGCATTTT. Amino acids: CATSQGRGGQPQHF. The J gene is TRBJ1-5, the V gene TRBV24-1; D is perhaps TRBD1 (6 bases). The length of the CDR3 is 14 residues. Germline V gene lookup returns CDR1 KGHDR and CDR2 SFDVKD. The V end lost 7 bases, the J end lost 6 bases, and 15 bases lay between the germline ends.

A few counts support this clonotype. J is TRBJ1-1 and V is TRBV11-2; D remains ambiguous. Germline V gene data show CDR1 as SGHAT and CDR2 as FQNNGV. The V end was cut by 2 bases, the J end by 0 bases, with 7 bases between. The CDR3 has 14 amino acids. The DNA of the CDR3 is TGTGCCAGCAGCTTACATTCAGTGAACACTGAAGCTTTCTTT. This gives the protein CASSLHSVNTEAFF.

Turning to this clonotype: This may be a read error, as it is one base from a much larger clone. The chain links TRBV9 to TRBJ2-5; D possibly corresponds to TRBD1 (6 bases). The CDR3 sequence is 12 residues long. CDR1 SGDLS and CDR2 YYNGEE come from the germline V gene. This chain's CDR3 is CASGVQGETQYF. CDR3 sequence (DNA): TGTGCCAGCGGCGTACAGGGTGAGACCCAGTACTTC.

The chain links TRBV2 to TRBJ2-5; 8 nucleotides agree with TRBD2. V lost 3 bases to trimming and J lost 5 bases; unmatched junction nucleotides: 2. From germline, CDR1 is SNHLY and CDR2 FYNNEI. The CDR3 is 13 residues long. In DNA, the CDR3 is TGTGCCAGCAGTGACAGCGGGAGTGAGACCCAGTACTTC. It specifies CASSDSGSETQYF.

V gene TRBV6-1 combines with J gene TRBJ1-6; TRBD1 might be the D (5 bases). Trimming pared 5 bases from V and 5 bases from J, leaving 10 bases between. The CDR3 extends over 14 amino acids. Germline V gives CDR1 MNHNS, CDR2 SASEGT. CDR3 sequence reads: CASSPAGNNSPLHF. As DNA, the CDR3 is TGTGCCAGCAGTCCCGCAGGGAATAATTCACCCCTCCACTTT.

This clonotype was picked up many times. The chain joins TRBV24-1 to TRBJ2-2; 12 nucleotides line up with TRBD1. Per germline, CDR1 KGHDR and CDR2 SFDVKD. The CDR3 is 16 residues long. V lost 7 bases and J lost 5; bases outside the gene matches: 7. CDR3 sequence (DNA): TGTGCCACCAGCGATCCGGGACAGGGGGCAACCGGGGAGCTGTTTTTT. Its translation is CATSDPGQGATGELFF.

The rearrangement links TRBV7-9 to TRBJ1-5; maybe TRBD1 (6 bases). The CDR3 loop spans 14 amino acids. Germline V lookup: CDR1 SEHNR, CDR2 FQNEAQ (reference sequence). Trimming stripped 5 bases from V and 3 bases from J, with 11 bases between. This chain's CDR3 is CASSATGHNQPQHF. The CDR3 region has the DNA TGTGCCAGCAGCGCCACAGGGCACAATCAGCCCCAGCATTTT.

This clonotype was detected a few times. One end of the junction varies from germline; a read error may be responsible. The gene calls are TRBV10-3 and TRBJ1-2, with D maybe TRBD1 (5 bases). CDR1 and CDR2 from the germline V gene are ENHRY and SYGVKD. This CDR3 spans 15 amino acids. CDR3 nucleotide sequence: TGTGCCAGCAGTCCGAGTCGGGTGGGGGGTTATGGCTACACCTTC. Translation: CASSPSRVGGYGYTF.

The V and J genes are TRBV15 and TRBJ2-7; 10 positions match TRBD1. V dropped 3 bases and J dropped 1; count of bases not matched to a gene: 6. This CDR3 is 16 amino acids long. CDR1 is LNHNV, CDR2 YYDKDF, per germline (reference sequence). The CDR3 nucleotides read TGTGCCACCAGCAGCCATCCGGGACAGGGGTCCTACGAGCAGTACTTC. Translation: CATSSHPGQGSYEQYF.

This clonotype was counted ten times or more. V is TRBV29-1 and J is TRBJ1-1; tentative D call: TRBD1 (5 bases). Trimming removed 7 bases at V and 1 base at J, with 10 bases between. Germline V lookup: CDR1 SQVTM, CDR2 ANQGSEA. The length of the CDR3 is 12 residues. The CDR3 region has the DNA TGCAGCGCCGGGACGGAGAACACTGAAGCTTTCTTT. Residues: CSAGTENTEAFF.

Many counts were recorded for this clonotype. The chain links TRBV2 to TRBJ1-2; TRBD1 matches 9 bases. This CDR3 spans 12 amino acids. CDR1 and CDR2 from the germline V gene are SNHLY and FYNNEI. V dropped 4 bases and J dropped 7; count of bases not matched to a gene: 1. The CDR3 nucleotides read TGTGCCAGCAGTGGGGACAGGGCTGGCTACACCTTC. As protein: CASSGDRAGYTF. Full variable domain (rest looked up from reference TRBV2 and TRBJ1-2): EPEVTQTPSHQVTQMGQEVILRCVPISNHLYFYWYRQILGQKVEFLVSFYNNEISEKSEIFDDQFSVERPDGSNFTLKIRSTKLEDSAMYFCASSGDRAGYTFGSGTRLTVV.

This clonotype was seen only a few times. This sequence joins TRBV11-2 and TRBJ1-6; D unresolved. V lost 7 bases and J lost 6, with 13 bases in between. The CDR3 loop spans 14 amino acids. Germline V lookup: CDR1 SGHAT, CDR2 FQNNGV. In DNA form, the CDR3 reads TGTGCCAGCACCATGGGGTCCCCTAATTCACCCCTCCACTTT. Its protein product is CASTMGSPNSPLHF.

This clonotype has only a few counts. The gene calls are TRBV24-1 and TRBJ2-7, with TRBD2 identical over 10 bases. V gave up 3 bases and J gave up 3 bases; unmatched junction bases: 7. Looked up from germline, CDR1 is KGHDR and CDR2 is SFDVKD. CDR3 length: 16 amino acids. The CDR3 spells CATSDDIRTSGYEQYF. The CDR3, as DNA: TGTGCCACCAGTGATGACATCCGGACTAGCGGCTACGAGCAGTACTTC.

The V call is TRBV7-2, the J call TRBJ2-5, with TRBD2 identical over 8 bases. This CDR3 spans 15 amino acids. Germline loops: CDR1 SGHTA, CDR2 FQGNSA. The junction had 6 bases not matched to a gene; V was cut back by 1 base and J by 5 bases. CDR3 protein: CASSLDGRAWETQYF. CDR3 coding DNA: TGTGCCAGCAGCTTAGACGGGAGGGCCTGGGAGACCCAGTACTTC.

CDR3 protein: CASSISPVRFSYEQYF. CDR3 sequence (DNA): TGTGCCAGTAGTATTTCGCCTGTGCGGTTCTCCTACGAGCAGTACTTC. The chain uses TRBV19 and TRBJ2-7, with D unclear. Germline V CDR1 and CDR2: LNHDA, SQIVND (reference sequence). With 3 bases removed from V and 0 bases from J, the gap between germline ends came to 15 bases. CDR3 length equals 16 residues.

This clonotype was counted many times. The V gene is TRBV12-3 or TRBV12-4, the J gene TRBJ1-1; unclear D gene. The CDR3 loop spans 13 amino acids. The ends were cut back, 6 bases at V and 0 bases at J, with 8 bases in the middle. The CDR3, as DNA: TGTGCCAGCAGCTTGAGGATGAACACTGAAGCTTTCTTT. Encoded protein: CASSLRMNTEAFF.

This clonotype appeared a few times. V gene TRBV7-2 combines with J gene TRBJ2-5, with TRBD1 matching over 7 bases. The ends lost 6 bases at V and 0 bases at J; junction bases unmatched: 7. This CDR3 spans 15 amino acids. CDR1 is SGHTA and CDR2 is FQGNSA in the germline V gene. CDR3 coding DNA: TGTGCCAGCAGTTTTGACAGGGCGTACCAAGAGACCCAGTACTTC. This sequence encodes CASSFDRAYQETQYF.

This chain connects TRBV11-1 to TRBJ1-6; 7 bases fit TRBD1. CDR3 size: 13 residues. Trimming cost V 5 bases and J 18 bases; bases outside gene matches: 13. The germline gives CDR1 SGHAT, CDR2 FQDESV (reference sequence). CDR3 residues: CASSRGLQGRHHF. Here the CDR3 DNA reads TGTGCCAGCAGCAGGGGGCTCCAAGGTCGCCACCACTTT.

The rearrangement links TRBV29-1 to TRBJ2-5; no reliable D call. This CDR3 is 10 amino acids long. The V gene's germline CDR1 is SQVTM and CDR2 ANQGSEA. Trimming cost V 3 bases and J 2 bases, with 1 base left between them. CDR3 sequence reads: CSVEQETQYF. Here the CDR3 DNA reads TGCAGCGTTGAGCAAGAGACCCAGTACTTC. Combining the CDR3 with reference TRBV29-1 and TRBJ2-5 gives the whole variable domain SAVISQKPSRDICQRGTSLTIQCQVDSQVTMMFWYRQQPGQSLTLIATANQGSEATYESGFVIDKFPISRPNLTFSTLTVSNMSPEDSSIYLCSVEQETQYFGPGTRLLVL.

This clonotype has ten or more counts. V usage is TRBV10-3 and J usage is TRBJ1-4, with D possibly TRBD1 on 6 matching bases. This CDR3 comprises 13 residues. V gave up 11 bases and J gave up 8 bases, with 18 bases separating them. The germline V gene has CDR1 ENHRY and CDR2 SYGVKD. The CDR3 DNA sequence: TGTGCCGTCCAACCACGACAGGAGGAAAAACTGTTTTTT. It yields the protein CAVQPRQEEKLFF.

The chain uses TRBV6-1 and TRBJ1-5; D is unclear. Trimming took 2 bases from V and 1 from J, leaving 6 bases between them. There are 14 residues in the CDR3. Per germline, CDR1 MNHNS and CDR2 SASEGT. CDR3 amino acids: CASSEIASNQPQHF. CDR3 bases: TGTGCCAGCAGTGAAATTGCCAGCAATCAGCCCCAGCATTTT.

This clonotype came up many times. The CDR3 region is CASSRSLDTEAFF. The CDR3 nucleotides are TGTGCCAGTAGTAGGTCGCTGGACACTGAAGCTTTCTTT. This rearrangement joins TRBV19 to TRBJ1-1; D unclear. From germline, CDR1 is LNHDA and CDR2 SQIVND (reference sequence). Deletions cut 4 bases from V and 3 bases from J, with 9 bases between. This CDR3 is 13 amino acids long.

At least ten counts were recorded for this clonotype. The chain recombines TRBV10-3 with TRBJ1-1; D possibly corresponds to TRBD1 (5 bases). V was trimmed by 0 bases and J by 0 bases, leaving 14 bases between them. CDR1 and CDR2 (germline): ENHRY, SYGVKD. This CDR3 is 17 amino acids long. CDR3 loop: CAISESGTGKMNTEAFF. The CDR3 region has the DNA TGTGCCATCAGTGAGTCGGGGACGGGCAAAATGAACACTGAAGCTTTCTTT.